These T cell receptor beta chains were read from a single sample in a study of blood T cell repertoires in COVID-19. The method was immunoSEQ multiplex PCR; TCRdb's version includes in-frame clones alone and lacks a portion of them. The sample yields about 480,000 clones, about 89% seen once. Specimen: peripheral blood. The receptors stem from a woman between 45 and 65 years old with COVID-19, enrolled during active disease. Each CDR3 is given with its conserved first and last residue. The D gene is left open where the match is weak. Size tells how often a clone was seen (once, few, many) or the class of an expanded clone, and some rows leave it out.

J gene: TRBJ2-1; V gene: TRBV5-8; clone size: NA; D gene: NA; CDR3 DNA: TGTGCCAGCAGCCCTGGCAGGATCCCTTCATTCTTC; CDR3 protein: CASSPGRIPSFF
J gene: TRBJ1-2; V gene: TRBV5-1; clone size: NA; D gene: NA; CDR3 DNA: TGCGCCAGCAGCTTGAGTACCGGGACACACTATGGCTACACCTTC; CDR3 protein: CASSLSTGTHYGYTF
J gene: TRBJ2-3; V gene: TRBV29-1; clone size: once; D gene: TRBD1; CDR3 DNA: TGCAGCGTTGAATGGGACAGGGTAACAGATACGCAGTATTTT; CDR3 protein: CSVEWDRVTDTQYF
J gene: TRBJ1-2; V gene: TRBV15; clone size: NA; D gene: TRBD1; CDR3 DNA: TGTGCCACCAGCAGGGGTATAACGGACAGGGAATATGGCTACACCTTC; CDR3 protein: CATSRGITDREYGYTF
J gene: TRBJ2-3; V gene: TRBV9; clone size: NA; D gene: TRBD2; CDR3 DNA: TGTGCCAGCAGCTCGTACAGCGGGGGGGCCTCAGATACGCAGTATTTT; CDR3 protein: CASSSYSGGASDTQYF
J gene: TRBJ1-6; V gene: TRBV6-6; clone size: NA; D gene: TRBD1; CDR3 DNA: TGTGCCAGCACCCCAAACAGGGGAAGTTCACCCCTCCACTTT; CDR3 protein: CASTPNRGSSPLHF
J gene: TRBJ1-1; V gene: TRBV30; clone size: NA; D gene: NA; CDR3 DNA: TGTGCCTGGGCACCCCTGGACAGAACGAACACTGAAGCTTTCTTT; CDR3 protein: CAWAPLDRTNTEAFF
J gene: TRBJ1-4; V gene: TRBV10-3; clone size: NA; D gene: NA; CDR3 DNA: TGTGCCATCAGCTCGGACAGTGGGCTTGGAAAACTGTTTTTT; CDR3 protein: CAISSDSGLGKLFF
J gene: TRBJ1-5; V gene: TRBV5-1; clone size: NA; D gene: TRBD1; CDR3 DNA: TGCGCCAGCAGCTATACAGGGGGGCTTAACCCTCAGCCCCAGCATTTT; CDR3 protein: CASSYTGGLNPQPQHF
J gene: TRBJ1-5; V gene: TRBV7-8; clone size: NA; D gene: TRBD1; CDR3 DNA: TGTGCCAGCAGCTTACAGGGGGCACAGCCCCAGCATTTT; CDR3 protein: CASSLQGAQPQHF
J gene: TRBJ2-3; V gene: TRBV12-5; clone size: NA; D gene: TRBD1; CDR3 DNA: TGTGCTAGTGGTTTGCCAACACGGGACAGGGTAACAGATACGCAGTATTTT; CDR3 protein: CASGLPTRDRVTDTQYF
J gene: TRBJ2-7; V gene: TRBV5-4; clone size: NA; D gene: TRBD1; CDR3 DNA: TGTGCCAGCAGCTTGGGGCCGGGGACAGGGGCTTACGAGCAGTACTTC; CDR3 protein: CASSLGPGTGAYEQYF
J gene: TRBJ2-3; V gene: TRBV29-1; clone size: once; D gene: NA; CDR3 DNA: TGCAGCGTTGTGCTGTGGGGACACAGGATAACAGATACGCAGTATTTT; CDR3 protein: CSVVLWGHRITDTQYF
J gene: TRBJ1-2; V gene: TRBV29-1; clone size: few; D gene: NA; CDR3 DNA: TGCAGCGTTGATAAGGGGCAAGGCTACACCTTC; CDR3 protein: CSVDKGQGYTF
J gene: TRBJ2-2; V gene: TRBV10-2; clone size: NA; D gene: NA; CDR3 DNA: TGCGCCAGCAGTGAAGGCCCTCGGGACCCCCTGGGACACACAGTTACCGGGGAGCTGTTTTTT; CDR3 protein: CASSEGPRDPLGHTVTGELFF
J gene: TRBJ1-2; V gene: TRBV2; clone size: once; D gene: NA; CDR3 DNA: TGTGCCAGCGCTCAGGGTTCCAACTATGGCTACACCTTC; CDR3 protein: CASAQGSNYGYTF
J gene: TRBJ1-1; V gene: TRBV2; clone size: NA; D gene: NA; CDR3 DNA: TGTGCCAGCGCCTCGTTCAGGGAAGAAGCTTTCTTT; CDR3 protein: CASASFREEAFF
J gene: TRBJ1-2; V gene: TRBV27; clone size: NA; D gene: NA; CDR3 DNA: TGTGCCAGCAGTTACTCCGGTCCTAACTATGGCTACACCTTC; CDR3 protein: CASSYSGPNYGYTF
J gene: TRBJ1-1; V gene: TRBV29-1; clone size: many; D gene: NA; CDR3 DNA: TGCAGCGTTGAAGTGGGGACATTAAGGACTGAAGCTTTCTTT; CDR3 protein: CSVEVGTLRTEAFF
J gene: TRBJ2-7; V gene: TRBV1; clone size: once; D gene: NA; CDR3 DNA: TGCACCAGCTCCAGAACTAGCGGGGTTTTCCGCTACGAGCAGTACTTC; CDR3 protein: CTSSRTSGVFRYEQYF
J gene: TRBJ2-3; V gene: TRBV28; clone size: NA; D gene: TRBD2; CDR3 DNA: TGTGCCAGCAGTCGCACCAGCGGGGGCTCGGGAGATACGCAGTATTTT; CDR3 protein: CASSRTSGGSGDTQYF
J gene: TRBJ2-7; V gene: TRBV30; clone size: NA; D gene: TRBD2; CDR3 DNA: TGTGCCTGGAGCGTCGCCGGGACTAGTTCATATAGGCACTTC; CDR3 protein: CAWSVAGTSSYRHF
J gene: TRBJ1-2; V gene: TRBV2; clone size: NA; D gene: TRBD1; CDR3 DNA: TGTGCCAGCACGGGGACGGACAGGAACCTCCTATCCTATGGCTACACCTTC; CDR3 protein: CASTGTDRNLLSYGYTF
J gene: TRBJ2-7; V gene: TRBV5-1; clone size: NA; D gene: TRBD1; CDR3 DNA: TGCGCCAGCAGCTTCCTAGGGGGCACCTACGAGCAGTACTTC; CDR3 protein: CASSFLGGTYEQYF
J gene: TRBJ2-7; V gene: TRBV29-1; clone size: few; D gene: NA; CDR3 DNA: TGCAGCGTTGAAGGCATACAGGGAACTCCCCCCCACGAGCAGTACTTC; CDR3 protein: CSVEGIQGTPPHEQYF
J gene: TRBJ1-5; V gene: TRBV28; clone size: few; D gene: NA; CDR3 DNA: TGTGCCAGCAGTCTGCCCGTGGCCAATCAGCCCCAGCATTTT; CDR3 protein: CASSLPVANQPQHF
J gene: TRBJ1-3; V gene: TRBV6-5; clone size: NA; D gene: NA; CDR3 DNA: TGTGCCATCAGAAAGGGGAACACCATATATTTT; CDR3 protein: CAIRKGNTIYF
J gene: TRBJ2-3; V gene: TRBV3-1/TRBV3-2; clone size: NA; D gene: TRBD2; CDR3 DNA: TGTGCCAGCAGCCAATTGACTAGCGGGGCGGATACGCAGTATTTT; CDR3 protein: CASSQLTSGADTQYF
J gene: TRBJ1-1; V gene: TRBV9; clone size: NA; D gene: TRBD1; CDR3 DNA: TGTGCCAGCAGCGCCGAGGGGGCGACTGAAGCTTTCTTT; CDR3 protein: CASSAEGATEAFF
J gene: TRBJ1-1; V gene: TRBV11-2; clone size: NA; D gene: NA; CDR3 DNA: TGTGCCAGCAGCCCCCGAGGGAACACTGAAGCTTTCTTT; CDR3 protein: CASSPRGNTEAFF
J gene: TRBJ1-1; V gene: TRBV3-1/TRBV3-2; clone size: NA; D gene: TRBD1; CDR3 DNA: TGTGCCAGCAGCCTAAAGGGGGCAGTGAACACTGAAGCTTTCTTT; CDR3 protein: CASSLKGAVNTEAFF
J gene: TRBJ1-1; V gene: TRBV7-5; clone size: NA; D gene: NA; CDR3 DNA: TGTGCCAGAAGCTTCGGACAGGGTAAGGGTGAAGCTTTCTTT; CDR3 protein: CARSFGQGKGEAFF
J gene: TRBJ1-1; V gene: TRBV18; clone size: NA; D gene: NA; CDR3 DNA: TGTGCCAGCTCACCTCCCGGAATGGGGCACACTGAAGCTTTCTTT; CDR3 protein: CASSPPGMGHTEAFF
J gene: TRBJ1-4; V gene: TRBV11-2; clone size: NA; D gene: NA; CDR3 DNA: TGTGCCAGCAGCTCACCCCGTCTTCAGGGGAGAGGAGGTGAAAAACTGTTTTTT; CDR3 protein: CASSSPRLQGRGGEKLFF
J gene: TRBJ2-2; V gene: TRBV7-2; clone size: NA; D gene: NA; CDR3 DNA: TGTGCCAGCAGCTCACAGGGAGGGGCCGGGGAGCTGTTTTTT; CDR3 protein: CASSSQGGAGELFF
J gene: TRBJ1-2; V gene: TRBV27; clone size: NA; D gene: TRBD1; CDR3 DNA: TGTGCCAGCGCCGCGGGGACAGGGGTCGGCTACACCTTC; CDR3 protein: CASAAGTGVGYTF
J gene: TRBJ1-2; V gene: TRBV4-1; clone size: NA; D gene: NA; CDR3 DNA: TGCGCCAGCAGCCCAATGGGTCGGGGGGGCTATGGCTACACCTTC; CDR3 protein: CASSPMGRGGYGYTF
J gene: TRBJ2-2; V gene: TRBV9; clone size: NA; D gene: NA; CDR3 DNA: TGTGCCAGCAGCGTAGCTTTCTCCGCCGGGGAGCTGTTTTTT; CDR3 protein: CASSVAFSAGELFF
J gene: TRBJ2-1; V gene: TRBV5-1; clone size: once; D gene: NA; CDR3 DNA: TGCGCCAGCACCGGGGGTATCGGTTCCTACAATGAGCAGTTCTTC; CDR3 protein: CASTGGIGSYNEQFF
J gene: TRBJ1-2; V gene: TRBV6-5; clone size: once; D gene: NA; CDR3 DNA: TGTGCCAGCCGTCGGGGTTCCCCTAACTATGGCTACACCTTC; CDR3 protein: CASRRGSPNYGYTF
J gene: TRBJ2-2; V gene: TRBV11-2; clone size: NA; D gene: TRBD1; CDR3 DNA: TGTGCCAGCAGCCGGACAGGGTCAATCGGGGAGCTGTTTTTT; CDR3 protein: CASSRTGSIGELFF
J gene: TRBJ1-2; V gene: TRBV3-1/TRBV3-2; clone size: NA; D gene: TRBD1; CDR3 DNA: TGTGCCAGCAGCCTACAGGGGGCGCGTGGCTACACCTTC; CDR3 protein: CASSLQGARGYTF
J gene: TRBJ2-3; V gene: TRBV7-8; clone size: NA; D gene: TRBD2; CDR3 DNA: TGTGCCAGCAGCTTAGGGGTCCCGGGACTAGCGGGGTTAAGCACAGATACGCAGTATTTT; CDR3 protein: CASSLGVPGLAGLSTDTQYF
J gene: TRBJ1-2; V gene: TRBV2; clone size: NA; D gene: NA; CDR3 DNA: TGTGCCAGCAGCTATAACTATGGCTACACCTTC; CDR3 protein: CASSYNYGYTF
J gene: TRBJ2-2; V gene: TRBV10-3; clone size: NA; D gene: TRBD1; CDR3 DNA: TGTGCCATCAGTGGACAGGGAATCACCGGGGAGCTGTTTTTT; CDR3 protein: CAISGQGITGELFF
J gene: TRBJ2-1; V gene: TRBV19; clone size: NA; D gene: TRBD2; CDR3 DNA: TGTGCCAGTAGTAAAAGGACTAGCGGCTTTTACAATGAGCAGTTCTTC; CDR3 protein: CASSKRTSGFYNEQFF
J gene: TRBJ2-7; V gene: TRBV2; clone size: NA; D gene: NA; CDR3 DNA: TGTGCCAGCAGCGCCCACTCCCCTGAGAAGTACGAGCAGTACTTC; CDR3 protein: CASSAHSPEKYEQYF
J gene: TRBJ2-7; V gene: TRBV27; clone size: NA; D gene: TRBD2; CDR3 DNA: TGTGCCAGCAGCTTAGCGGGCGGAACCTACGAGCAGTACTTC; CDR3 protein: CASSLAGGTYEQYF
J gene: TRBJ2-7; V gene: TRBV11-2; clone size: NA; D gene: NA; CDR3 DNA: TGTGCCAGCAGCTTACCCGTCGGCGAGCAGTACTTC; CDR3 protein: CASSLPVGEQYF
J gene: TRBJ2-5; V gene: TRBV11-2; clone size: NA; D gene: NA; CDR3 DNA: TGTGCCAGCAGCTTACGAGAGACCCAGTACTTC; CDR3 protein: CASSLRETQYF
J gene: TRBJ1-1; V gene: TRBV13; clone size: once; D gene: NA; CDR3 DNA: TGTGCCAGCAGCTTAGGCCGGAGCACTGAAGCTTTCTTT; CDR3 protein: CASSLGRSTEAFF
J gene: TRBJ2-1; V gene: TRBV5-1; clone size: NA; D gene: TRBD1; CDR3 DNA: TGCGCCAGCACACACCGACAGGGCCTGGTGGGGGATGAGCAGTTCTTC; CDR3 protein: CASTHRQGLVGDEQFF
J gene: TRBJ2-5; V gene: TRBV6-5; clone size: NA; D gene: NA; CDR3 DNA: TGTGCCAGCAGCATTCCAGGCCAAGAGACCCAGTACTTC; CDR3 protein: CASSIPGQETQYF
J gene: TRBJ1-5; V gene: TRBV6-6; clone size: NA; D gene: NA; CDR3 DNA: TGTGCCAGCAGTTACGGACAGACCAATCAGCCCCAGCATTTT; CDR3 protein: CASSYGQTNQPQHF